Described below is a single TCR beta chain sequence and its context. Its antigen is as yet unknown. This entry belongs to a study of siplizumab effects on memory and regulatory T cells. Trimming cost V 1 base and J 4 bases; bases outside gene matches: 3. Looked up from germline, CDR1 is LNHDA and CDR2 is SQIVND (reference sequence). The CDR3 consists of 15 residues. Study-wide results and caveats: Both greater diversity than memory cells and a major contribution to the alloresponse seemed to characterize naive T cells.

Assay: immunoSEQ multiplex PCR; the TCRdb copy retains only in-frame clones and omits some. The sample lists tens of thousands of clones, 91% occurring once. The receptor was isolated from a human donor in good health. The J gene is TRBJ2-1, the V gene TRBV19; 8 bases fit TRBD2. Input material: CD8+ T cells sorted from blood. In DNA form, the CDR3 reads TGTGCCAGTAGTATAGGCGGGAGGTCTTACAATGAGCAGTTCTTC. Translation: CASSIGGRSYNEQFF.